The 14 T cell receptor beta chains reported below all come from one sample, sequenced in a study of OX40 agonist ivuxolimab in advanced cancers. Only in-frame clones appear in the TCRdb table, and some are missing; sequencing was by immunoSEQ multiplex PCR. Of 77,000 or so clones in the sample, 85% to 95% were seen once. Specimen: CD4+ or CD8+ T cells sorted from blood, collected in a trial of the OX40 agonist ivuxolimab. The receptors were sampled from an adult with an advanced solid tumor such as melanoma, head and neck, liver or kidney cancer.

This clone was picked up one time. The gene calls are TRBV6-5 and TRBJ1-5; D is possibly TRBD1 (5 bases). This CDR3 comprises 12 residues. Deletions cut 4 bases from V and 9 bases from J, with 10 bases between. Germline loops: CDR1 MNHEY, CDR2 SVGAGI. The CDR3 here is CASSSGFSPQHF. CDR3 nucleotide sequence: TGTGCCAGCAGTTCAGGGTTTTCGCCCCAGCATTTT.

This chain uses TRBV6-1 with TRBJ1-5, with 9 bases fitting TRBD1. The CDR3 sequence is 13 residues long. Germline CDR1 MNHNS, CDR2 SASEGT. V lost 10 bases to trimming and J lost 6 bases; unmatched junction nucleotides: 7. CDR3 bases: TGTGCCACCTGGACAGGGGAACCTCAGCCCCAGCATTTT. Translated: CATWTGEPQPQHF.

The table lists this clone with a count of one. The chain employs TRBV5-8 and TRBJ1-5; 10 positions match TRBD1. CDR3 size: 15 residues. V trimming: 5 bases; J trimming: 3 bases; junction bases outside the gene matches: 5. The germline gives CDR1 SGHTS, CDR2 YDEGEE. CDR3 region: CASRGQGINNQPQHF. CDR3 DNA: TGTGCCAGCAGGGGACAGGGGATTAACAATCAGCCCCAGCATTTT.

The chain uses TRBV4-3 and TRBJ2-1; 7 bases align to TRBD1. Trimming at V came to 3 bases and at J to 0 bases, leaving 5 bases not matched to a gene. CDR3 length: 16 residues. Germline assignment: CDR1 LGHNA and CDR2 YSLEER. The CDR3 loop is CASSHQTGSSYNEQFF. The DNA of the CDR3 is TGCGCCAGCAGCCACCAGACAGGGAGCTCCTACAATGAGCAGTTCTTC.

The V and J genes are TRBV19 and TRBJ2-7, with D hard to call. Trimming removed 1 base at V and 1 base at J, with 8 bases between. The CDR3 extends over 14 amino acids. The germline V gene encodes CDR1 LNHDA and CDR2 SQIVND (reference sequence). The CDR3 region is CASSIAPGSYEQYF. CDR3 nucleotides: TGTGCCAGTAGTATAGCGCCGGGTTCCTACGAGCAGTACTTC.

V is TRBV19 and J is TRBJ1-6; perhaps TRBD1 as D (5 bases). Trimming removed 6 bases from V and 1 base from J, with 19 bases in between. The CDR3 spans 18 residues. Germline loops: CDR1 LNHDA, CDR2 SQIVND (reference sequence). The DNA of the CDR3 is TGTGCCAGTAGAACTGACAGTCAGCTGTATTCCTATAATTCACCCCTCCACTTT. It translates to CASRTDSQLYSYNSPLHF.

The chain recombines TRBV6-5 with TRBJ2-5; 7 nucleotides align to TRBD1. This CDR3 contains 15 residues. In germline, CDR1 is MNHEY, CDR2 SVGAGI. J lost 5 bases, V lost 5 bases, and 11 bases had no gene match. CDR3 protein: CASSGPTGNGETQYF. DNA for the CDR3: TGTGCCAGCAGTGGCCCGACAGGGAACGGCGAGACCCAGTACTTC.

The chain employs TRBV5-1 and TRBJ1-5, with D maybe TRBD1 (5 bases). CDR3 length: 13 residues. Trimming shortened V by 0 bases and J by 9 bases, and 10 bases separated the two germline ends. The germline CDR1 and CDR2 sequences are SGHRS and YFSETQ. CDR3 region: CASSLAGFGPQHF. CDR3 sequence (DNA): TGCGCCAGCAGCTTGGCAGGGTTCGGGCCCCAGCATTTT.

This rearrangement joins TRBV9 to TRBJ2-3, with unresolved D. Trimming took 7 bases from V and 0 from J, leaving 15 bases between them. From germline, CDR1 is SGDLS and CDR2 YYNGEE. This CDR3 comprises 15 residues. CDR3 bases: TGTGCCAGCTCCCTCTGGTTCGGTAGCACAGATACGCAGTATTTT. This codes for CASSLWFGSTDTQYF.

The genes are TRBV27 and TRBJ1-2; no clear D gene. With 8 bases removed from V and 8 bases from J, the gap between germline ends came to 18 bases. Looked up from germline, CDR1 is MNHEY and CDR2 is SMNVEV (reference sequence). This CDR3 region has 13 residues. The CDR3 DNA follows: TGTGCCAGCTTTTCCCCGAGGGTTGACGGCTACACCTTC. Amino acid sequence: CASFSPRVDGYTF.

The chain links TRBV28 to TRBJ2-1; 7 positions agree with TRBD2. Germline CDR1 MDHEN, CDR2 SYDVKM. Trimming cost V 6 bases and J 3 bases; bases outside gene matches: 11. The CDR3 is 16 amino acids. As DNA, the CDR3 is TGTGCCAGCAGCCCCCCGGGTCCGGGAGGCTACAATGAGCAGTTCTTC. As protein: CASSPPGPGGYNEQFF.

The V gene is TRBV6-5, the J gene TRBJ1-3, with 8 positions matching TRBD1. This CDR3 contains 16 residues. V trimming: 4 bases; J trimming: 0 bases; junction bases outside the gene matches: 5. Germline CDR1 and CDR2: MNHEY and SVGAGI. CDR3 sequence (DNA): TGTGCCAGCAGTTTGGGACAGGCGTCCTCTGGAAACACCATATATTTT. Encoded protein: CASSLGQASSGNTIYF.

The chain employs TRBV5-6 and TRBJ1-2, with 7 bases fitting TRBD1. V dropped 4 bases and J dropped 5; count of bases not matched to a gene: 8. Germline V gene sequence: CDR1 SGHDT, CDR2 YYEEEE. This CDR3 spans 14 amino acids. CDR3 bases: TGTGCCAGCAGCGATATAACAGGGGTATATGGCTACACCTTC. Its translation: CASSDITGVYGYTF.

The chain carries TRBV7-2 and TRBJ1-1; the D is unclear. This CDR3 spans 14 amino acids. Trimming stripped 0 bases from V and 0 bases from J, with 5 bases between. Germline values: CDR1 SGHTA, CDR2 FQGNSA. The CDR3 DNA reads TGTGCCAGCAGCTTAGCAGGGTTGAACACTGAAGCTTTCTTT. Encoded protein: CASSLAGLNTEAFF. Full variable domain (remainder filled in from reference TRBV7-2 and TRBJ1-1): GAGVSQSPSNKVTEKGKDVELRCDPISGHTALYWYRQSLGQGLEFLIYFQGNSAPDKSGLPSDRFSAERTGGSVSTLTIQRTQQEDSAVYLCASSLAGLNTEAFFGQGTRLTVV.